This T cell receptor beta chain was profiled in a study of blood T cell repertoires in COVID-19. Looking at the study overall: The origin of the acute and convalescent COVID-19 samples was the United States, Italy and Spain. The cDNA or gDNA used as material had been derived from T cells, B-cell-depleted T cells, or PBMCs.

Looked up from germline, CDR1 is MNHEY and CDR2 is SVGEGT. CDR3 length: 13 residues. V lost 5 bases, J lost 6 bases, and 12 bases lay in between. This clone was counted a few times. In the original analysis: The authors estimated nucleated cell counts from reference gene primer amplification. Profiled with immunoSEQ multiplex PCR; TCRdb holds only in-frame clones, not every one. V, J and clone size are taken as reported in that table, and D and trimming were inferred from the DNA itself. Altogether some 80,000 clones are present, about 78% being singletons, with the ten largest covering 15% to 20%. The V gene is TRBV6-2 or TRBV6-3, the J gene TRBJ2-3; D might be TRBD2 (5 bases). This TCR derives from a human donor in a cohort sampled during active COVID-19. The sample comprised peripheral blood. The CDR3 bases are TGTGCCAGCAGTCTAGCAGAGGCGGATACGCAGTATTTT. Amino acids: CASSLAEADTQYF.